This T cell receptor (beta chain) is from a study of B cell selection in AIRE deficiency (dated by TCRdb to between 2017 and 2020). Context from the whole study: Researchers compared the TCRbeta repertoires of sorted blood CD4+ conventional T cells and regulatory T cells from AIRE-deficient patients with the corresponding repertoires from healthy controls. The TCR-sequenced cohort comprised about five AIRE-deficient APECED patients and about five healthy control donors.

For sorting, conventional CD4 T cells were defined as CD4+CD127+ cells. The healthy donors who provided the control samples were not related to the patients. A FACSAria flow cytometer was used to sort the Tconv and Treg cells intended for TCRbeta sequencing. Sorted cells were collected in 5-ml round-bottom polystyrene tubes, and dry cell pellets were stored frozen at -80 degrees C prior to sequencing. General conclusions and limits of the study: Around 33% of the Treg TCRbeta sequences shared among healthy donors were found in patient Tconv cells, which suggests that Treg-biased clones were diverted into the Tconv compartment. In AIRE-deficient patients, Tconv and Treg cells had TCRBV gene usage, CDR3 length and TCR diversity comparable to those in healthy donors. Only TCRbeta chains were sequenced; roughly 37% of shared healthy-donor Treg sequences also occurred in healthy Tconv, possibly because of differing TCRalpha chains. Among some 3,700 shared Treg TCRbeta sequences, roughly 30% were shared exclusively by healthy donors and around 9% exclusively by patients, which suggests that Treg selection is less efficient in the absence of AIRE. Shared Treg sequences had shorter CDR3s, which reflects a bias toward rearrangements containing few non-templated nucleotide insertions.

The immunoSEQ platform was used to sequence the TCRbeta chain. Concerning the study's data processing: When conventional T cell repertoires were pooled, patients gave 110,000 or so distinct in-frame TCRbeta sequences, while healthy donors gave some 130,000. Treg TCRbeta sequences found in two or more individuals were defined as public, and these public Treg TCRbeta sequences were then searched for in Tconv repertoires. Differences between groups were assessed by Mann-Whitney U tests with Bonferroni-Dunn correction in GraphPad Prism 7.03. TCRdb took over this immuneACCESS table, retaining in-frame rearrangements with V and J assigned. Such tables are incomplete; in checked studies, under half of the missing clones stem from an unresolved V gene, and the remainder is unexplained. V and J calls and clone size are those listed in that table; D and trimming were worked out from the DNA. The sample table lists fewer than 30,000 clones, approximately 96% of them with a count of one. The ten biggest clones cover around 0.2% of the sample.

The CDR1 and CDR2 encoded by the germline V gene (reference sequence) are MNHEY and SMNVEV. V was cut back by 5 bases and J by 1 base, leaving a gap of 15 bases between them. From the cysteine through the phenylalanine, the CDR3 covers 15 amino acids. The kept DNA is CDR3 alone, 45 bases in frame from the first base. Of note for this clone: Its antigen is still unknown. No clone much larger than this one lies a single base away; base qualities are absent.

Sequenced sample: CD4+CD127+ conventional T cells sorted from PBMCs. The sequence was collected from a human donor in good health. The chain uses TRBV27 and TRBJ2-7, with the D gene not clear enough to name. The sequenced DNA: TGTGCCAGCAGTCCTCTTGACTTGGGATCCTACGAGCAGTACTTC. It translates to CASSPLDLGSYEQYF.